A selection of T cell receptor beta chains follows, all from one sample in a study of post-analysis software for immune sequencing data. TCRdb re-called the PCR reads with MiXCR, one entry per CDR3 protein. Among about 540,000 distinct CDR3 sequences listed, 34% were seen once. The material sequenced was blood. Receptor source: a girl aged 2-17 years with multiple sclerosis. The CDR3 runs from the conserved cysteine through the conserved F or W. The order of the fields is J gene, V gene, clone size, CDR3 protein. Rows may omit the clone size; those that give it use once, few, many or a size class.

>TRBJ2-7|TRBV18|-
CASSSNSSYEQYF
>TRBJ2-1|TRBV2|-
CASSEPSGGARDEQFF
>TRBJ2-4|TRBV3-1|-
CASSRRPSEQYF
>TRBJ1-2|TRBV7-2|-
CASRNSQDYYGYTF
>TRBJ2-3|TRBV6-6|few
CAIAVDSSLADTQYF
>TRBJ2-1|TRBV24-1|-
CATSELAGGNNEQFF
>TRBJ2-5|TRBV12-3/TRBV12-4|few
CASGGQGLSETRYF
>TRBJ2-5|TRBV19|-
CASSSRTSPETQYF
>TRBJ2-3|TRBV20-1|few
CSGLAGGPDTQYF
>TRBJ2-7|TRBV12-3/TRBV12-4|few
CASSPLQGTYEQYF
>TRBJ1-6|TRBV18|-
CASSPTGVGSPLHF
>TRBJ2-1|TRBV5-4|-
CASSLAPSGYNEQVF
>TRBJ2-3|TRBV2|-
CASIGTNGSTDTQYF
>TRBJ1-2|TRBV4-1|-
CASSQDSGSAGLYGYTF
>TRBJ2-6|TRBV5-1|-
CASQTASGANVLTF
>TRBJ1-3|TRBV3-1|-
CASSLVSGNTIYF
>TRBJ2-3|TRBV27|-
CASSPGGPTSTDTQYF
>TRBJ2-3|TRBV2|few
CASRATTDTQYF
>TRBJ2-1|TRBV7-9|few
CASSLELVAGGAQFF
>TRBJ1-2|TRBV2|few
CASSEALDFINYGYTF
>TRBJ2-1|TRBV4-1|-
CASSQEVAGVARNEQFF
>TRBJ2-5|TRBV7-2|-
CASRNTGGLARETQYF
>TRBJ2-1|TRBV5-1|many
CASSSPGQYNEQFF
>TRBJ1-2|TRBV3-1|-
CASSQEWQARLNYGYTF
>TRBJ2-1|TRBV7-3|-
CASSKTSGGDNEQFF
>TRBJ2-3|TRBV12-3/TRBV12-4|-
CASSGPGQGTDTQYF
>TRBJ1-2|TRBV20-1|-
CSAGPGSVGGYTF
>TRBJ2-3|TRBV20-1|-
CSAGRDTRSTDTQYF
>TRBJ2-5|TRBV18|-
CASSRGQRGETQYF
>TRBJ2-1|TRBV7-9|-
CASSPRTIDEQFF
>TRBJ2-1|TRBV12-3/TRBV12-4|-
CASRTRGGSSYNEQFF
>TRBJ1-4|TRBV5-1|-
CASSLGTAYNEKLFF
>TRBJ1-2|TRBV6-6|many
CASSQRDRAGGYTF
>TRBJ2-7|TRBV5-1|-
CASSLEGVGGEQYF
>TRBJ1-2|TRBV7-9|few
CASSLAREVGYTF
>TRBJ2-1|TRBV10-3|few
CAISGGTAQGYEQFF
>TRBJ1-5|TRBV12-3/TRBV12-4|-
CASSLRGRDQPQHF
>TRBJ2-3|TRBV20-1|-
CSARGREIPATQYF
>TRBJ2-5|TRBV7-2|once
CASSPDPGPQETQYF
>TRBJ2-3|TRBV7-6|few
CASSTLRAGTDTQYF
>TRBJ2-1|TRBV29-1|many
CSVQGRSGPKGQFF
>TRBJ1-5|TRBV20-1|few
CSALDRGDLGQPQHF
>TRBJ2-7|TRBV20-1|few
CSVRDRVGVRYF
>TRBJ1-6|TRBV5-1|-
CASSFRTGGRNSPLHF
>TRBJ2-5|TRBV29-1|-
CSVVRGTQETQYF
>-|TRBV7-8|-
CASQKASGGVSEQYF
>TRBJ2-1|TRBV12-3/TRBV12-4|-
CASSPPGLAGGLQFF
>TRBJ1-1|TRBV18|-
CASSPSRGEAFF
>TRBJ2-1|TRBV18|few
CASSPPGLAGINEQFF
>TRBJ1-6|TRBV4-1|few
CASSQGTEWSSPLHF